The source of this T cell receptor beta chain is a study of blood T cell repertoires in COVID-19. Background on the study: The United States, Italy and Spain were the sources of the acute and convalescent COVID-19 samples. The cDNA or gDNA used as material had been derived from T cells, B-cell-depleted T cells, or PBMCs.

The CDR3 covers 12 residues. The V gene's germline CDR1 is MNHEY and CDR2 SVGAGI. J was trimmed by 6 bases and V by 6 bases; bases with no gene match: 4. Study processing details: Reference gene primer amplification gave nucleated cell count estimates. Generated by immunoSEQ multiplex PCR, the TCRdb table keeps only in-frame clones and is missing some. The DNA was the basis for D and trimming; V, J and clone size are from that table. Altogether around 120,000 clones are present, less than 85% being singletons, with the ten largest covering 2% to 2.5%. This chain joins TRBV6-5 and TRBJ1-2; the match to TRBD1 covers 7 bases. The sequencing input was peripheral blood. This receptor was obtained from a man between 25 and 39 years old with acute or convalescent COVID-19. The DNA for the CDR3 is TGTGCCAGCAGGGACGACAGGGATGGCTACACCTTC. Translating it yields CASRDDRDGYTF.